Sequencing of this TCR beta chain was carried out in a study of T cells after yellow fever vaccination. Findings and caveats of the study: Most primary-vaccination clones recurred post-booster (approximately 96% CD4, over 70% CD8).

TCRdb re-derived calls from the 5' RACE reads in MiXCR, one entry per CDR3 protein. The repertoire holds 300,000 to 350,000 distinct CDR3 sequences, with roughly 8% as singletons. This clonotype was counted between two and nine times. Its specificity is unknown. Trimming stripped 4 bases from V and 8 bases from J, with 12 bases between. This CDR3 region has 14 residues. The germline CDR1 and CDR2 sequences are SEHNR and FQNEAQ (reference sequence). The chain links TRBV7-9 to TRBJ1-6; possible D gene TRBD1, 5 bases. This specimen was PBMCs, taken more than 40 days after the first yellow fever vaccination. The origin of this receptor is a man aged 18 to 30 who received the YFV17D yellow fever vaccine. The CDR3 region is CASSSEGPYSPLHF. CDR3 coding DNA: TGTGCCAGCAGCTCTGAGGGACCATATTCACCCCTCCACTTT.